These T cell receptor beta chains were read from a single sample in a study of ipilimumab plus nivolumab after autologous stem cell transplantation. Clones were read by immunoSEQ multiplex PCR, and TCRdb kept only the in-frame ones, dropping some. The top ten clones hold about 6.3% of a sample with around 21,000 clones, 81% of them seen once. Material: PBMCs, obtained in a trial of ipilimumab plus nivolumab as post-transplant consolidation. These receptors came from a male donor with diffuse large B-cell lymphoma. Both conserved end residues are trimmed from each CDR3. Fields, in order: J gene, V gene, CDR3 protein.

TRBJ2-3	TRBV2	ASSAQGSPDTQY
TRBJ2-7	TRBV5-1	ASSSGVRYEQY
TRBJ1-2	TRBV5-6	ASSLGDRVIYT
TRBJ1-2	TRBV13	ASSLDIRYGYT
TRBJ2-4	TRBV5-4	ASSLGDALAKNIQY
TRBJ2-3	TRBV7-3	ASRPTGGWGTDTQY
TRBJ1-2	TRBV6-6	ASSVRDGYT
TRBJ1-1	TRBV19	ASTPLAGGAF
TRBJ2-3	TRBV27	ASSNGRPTDTQY
TRBJ1-1	TRBV11-2	ASSLDGRMNTEAF
TRBJ2-2	TRBV6-5	ASSYPGSGELF
TRBJ1-3	TRBV5-4	ASSPGLSHSGNTIY
TRBJ1-1	TRBV27	ASSPRTGYGEAF
TRBJ2-1	TRBV4-2	ASSQDALVDGYNEQF
TRBJ1-5	TRBV15	ATSTPYNRDPSNQPQH
TRBJ2-3	TRBV2	ASKSASGALGDTQY
TRBJ2-3	TRBV5-5	ASRLPKGAGTDTQY
TRBJ2-1	TRBV18	ASSPNPEGGHNEQF
-	TRBV19	ASSNTGGSSYEQY
TRBJ2-1	TRBV5-1	ASSLSGEYNEQF
TRBJ1-2	TRBV19	ASSRISGTDYGYT
TRBJ2-7	TRBV18	ASSPSTVSYEQY
TRBJ1-3	TRBV19	ASSIGGGSGNTIY
TRBJ2-7	TRBV30	AWSRLQGIDEQY
TRBJ2-2	TRBV7-9	ASSIRTSDDTGELF
TRBJ1-5	TRBV27	ASSFGGLSNQPQH
TRBJ2-2	TRBV5-6	ASSSPMDPGELF
TRBJ1-1	TRBV10-3	AISLSGTVNTEAF
TRBJ2-5	TRBV5-1	ASSLDPGGSGSIRRETQY
TRBJ2-5	TRBV5-1	ASSLSAGGLQETQY
TRBJ2-3	TRBV6-1	ASSEESSVAGPQRNTQY
TRBJ2-3	TRBV10-2	ASREPGTSTDTQY
TRBJ2-3	TRBV9	ASSVDSGRVTQY
TRBJ2-2	TRBV4-3	ASSQEWQGGTGELF
TRBJ1-2	TRBV7-9	ASSFVAVNGYT
TRBJ2-1	TRBV2	ASRQGAGGPGEQF
TRBJ1-3	TRBV2	ASSEAGTEGDTIY
TRBJ1-2	TRBV6-5	ASSRSGQGARGYT
TRBJ2-7	TRBV4-1	ASSQEGGETYEQY
TRBJ2-3	TRBV7-9	ASSRSTDTQY
TRBJ2-5	TRBV5-4	ASSFYPVETQY
TRBJ1-1	TRBV30	AWRINTEAF